Sequencing of this TCR beta chain was carried out in a study of type 1 regulatory T cells. Study at large: T-allo10 is a Tr1-enriched, alloantigen-specific CD4 T cell product made in vitro.

Germline CDR1 and CDR2: KGHSH and LQKENI. V was clipped by 4 bases and J by 4 bases, with 11 bases between them. The CDR3 contains 14 residues. TCRdb reprocessed the reads with MiXCR, giving one entry per CDR3 protein. The repertoire holds approximately 21,000 distinct CDR3 sequences, with approximately 44% as singletons. Notes on this clonotype: The antigen is unknown.

The rearrangement uses TRBV18 and TRBJ1-5; perhaps TRBD1 as D (5 bases). The material sequenced was cultured T cells, either the whole culture or a sorted T cell fraction (not recorded which). This TCR came from a human donor in good health. The CDR3 coding sequence is TGTGCCAGCTCACTCACAGACAGAAATCAGCCCCAGCATTTT. Protein sequence: CASSLTDRNQPQHF.